One and the same sample provided the 14 T cell receptor beta chains below, sequenced in a study of blood T cell repertoires in COVID-19 (dated by TCRdb to between 2020 and 2021). Library preparation used the immunoSEQ multiplex PCR assay. Sourced from immuneACCESS, this table was stored by TCRdb with only in-frame sequences that have V and J called. A share of the clones is absent; for the studies checked, an unresolved V gene accounts for under half, and the remainder has no known explanation. This sample has under 40,000 clones in its table, and about nine tenths of those were observed once. About 24% of the sample is taken by the ten largest. The specimen sequenced was peripheral blood. The receptors derive from a man aged 50-60 years with active or convalescent COVID-19.

The V call is TRBV14, the J call TRBJ2-3, with D possibly TRBD1 on 6 matching bases. Per germline, CDR1 SGHDN and CDR2 FVKESK. This CDR3 has 15 residues. Trimming pared 4 bases from V and 1 base from J, leaving 12 bases between. This chain's CDR3 is CASSLGRGGTDTQYF. CDR3 bases: TGTGCCAGCAGCCTTGGCAGGGGAGGCACAGATACGCAGTATTTT.

The V call is TRBV5-4, the J call TRBJ1-1; D is perhaps TRBD1 (6 bases). The CDR3 has 15 amino acids. V gave up 3 bases and J gave up 2 bases, with 14 bases separating them. Germline lookup yields CDR1 SGHNT and CDR2 YYREEE (reference sequence). The CDR3 loop is CASSSPAGGNTEAFF. The CDR3 nucleotides are TGTGCCAGCAGCTCACCCGCGGGGGGCAACACTGAAGCTTTCTTT. The full variable domain, rest sourced from reference TRBV5-4 and TRBJ1-1, is ETGVTQSPTHLIKTRGQQVTLRCSSQSGHNTVSWYQQALGQGPQFIFQYYREEENGRGNFPPRFSGLQFPNYSSELNVNALELDDSALYLCASSSPAGGNTEAFFGQGTRLTVV.

The CDR3 DNA sequence: TGTGCCAGCAGCTTGCCCGACTCTCGACCCGACACCGGGGAGCTGTTTTTT. It translates to CASSLPDSRPDTGELFF. The chain uses TRBV5-6 and TRBJ2-2; D gene uncertain. Trimming stripped 1 base from V and 3 bases from J, with 16 bases between. This CDR3 has 17 residues. Germline V gene lookup returns CDR1 SGHDT and CDR2 YYEEEE.

The CDR3 bases are TGTGCCAGCAGTTCCCGGACAGGGATTGGCTACACCTTC. Its protein is CASSSRTGIGYTF. The chain carries TRBV12-3 or TRBV12-4 and TRBJ1-2, with 8 bases aligning to TRBD1. Trimming at V came to 4 bases and at J to 7 bases, leaving 5 bases not matched to a gene. The length of the CDR3 is 13 residues.

This sequence joins TRBV4-1 and TRBJ2-5; no clear D. The V and J ends lost 0 bases and 6 bases respectively, with 5 bases between them. The CDR3 has 12 amino acids. The V gene's germline CDR1 is MGHRA and CDR2 YSYEKL. CDR3 DNA: TGCGCCAGCAGCCAAGAGAGCCAGACCCAGTACTTC. It translates to CASSQESQTQYF.

This chain joins TRBV7-3 and TRBJ1-6; 9 nucleotides agree with TRBD1. The CDR3 covers 14 residues. Germline V lookup: CDR1 SGHTA, CDR2 FQGTGA. V shed 4 bases and J 8 bases; nucleotides not matched to a gene: 3. The DNA for the CDR3 is TGTGCCAGCAGCTCCACAGGGGGCGATTCACCCCTCCACTTT. This codes for CASSSTGGDSPLHF.

Only one count was recorded for this clone. This chain joins TRBV7-6 and TRBJ1-1; TRBD1 might be the D (5 bases). CDR3 length: 12 residues. Trimming left V 4 bases short and J 7 bases short, with 10 bases between. CDR1 SGHVS and CDR2 FNYEAQ come from the germline V gene. This CDR3 reads CASSSPDSEAFF. The CDR3 region has the DNA TGTGCCAGCAGCTCCCCCGACAGTGAAGCTTTCTTT.

CDR3 DNA sequence: TGCGCCAGCAAGGACAGGACCTCTGGAAACACCATATATTTT. It specifies CASKDRTSGNTIYF. The chain employs TRBV5-1 and TRBJ1-3; TRBD1 matches at 7 bases. After removal of 6 bases from V and 0 bases from J, the junction contained 3 bases not matched to a gene. This CDR3 has 14 amino acids. The germline V gene encodes CDR1 SGHRS and CDR2 YFSETQ. Complete variable domain (other parts from reference TRBV5-1 and TRBJ1-3): KAGVTQTPRYLIKTRGQQVTLSCSPISGHRSVSWYQQTPGQGLQFLFEYFSETQRNKGNFPGRFSGRQFSNSRSEMNVSTLELGDSALYLCASKDRTSGNTIYFGEGSWLTVV.

V gene TRBV12-3 or TRBV12-4 combines with J gene TRBJ1-2; D is undetermined. V was trimmed by 5 bases and J by 8 bases, leaving 9 bases between them. This CDR3 spans 11 amino acids. CDR3: CASSPMTGYTF. CDR3 bases: TGTGCCAGCAGTCCCATGACAGGCTACACCTTC.

This clone was counted between two and nine times. The CDR3 loop reads CATNLGLAGTYEQYF. The CDR3 nucleotides are TGTGCCACCAACTTGGGACTAGCGGGAACCTACGAGCAGTACTTC. The chain combines TRBV10-3 with TRBJ2-7, with 13 bases fitting TRBD2. Losses at the gene ends were 10 bases for V and 2 bases for J; bases not matched to a gene: 8. The CDR3 loop spans 15 amino acids. Germline V lookup: CDR1 ENHRY, CDR2 SYGVKD.

V is TRBV18 and J is TRBJ1-3, with 7 bases lining up with TRBD1. Looked up from germline, CDR1 is KGHSH and CDR2 is LQKENI. The CDR3 has 13 amino acids. V was clipped by 3 bases and J by 8 bases; unmatched bases: 4. The CDR3 sequence is CASSPDRVYTIYF. The CDR3 nucleotides are TGTGCCAGCTCACCTGACAGGGTGTACACCATATATTTT.

The J gene is TRBJ2-2, the V gene TRBV3-1 (or the pseudogene TRBV3-2), with D possibly being TRBD1 (5 bases). There are 15 residues in the CDR3. V dropped 5 bases and J dropped 1 base, with 11 bases sitting between them. The germline V gene encodes CDR1 LGHDT and CDR2 YNNKEL (reference sequence). The CDR3 is CASSSTDRNTGELFF. In DNA form, the CDR3 reads TGTGCCAGCAGCAGCACCGACAGGAACACCGGGGAGCTGTTTTTT.

The rearrangement uses TRBV5-4 and TRBJ2-2, with D maybe TRBD1 (6 bases). This CDR3 has 18 amino acids. V shed 4 bases and J shed 2 bases, with 21 bases lying between them. The germline CDR1 and CDR2 sequences are SGHNT and YYREEE (reference sequence). The CDR3 loop is CASSHGIDRTSNTGELFF. The CDR3 region has the DNA TGTGCCAGCAGCCACGGGATCGACAGGACAAGCAACACCGGGGAGCTGTTTTTT. The full variable domain, with the rest looked up from reference TRBV5-4 and TRBJ2-2, is ETGVTQSPTHLIKTRGQQVTLRCSSQSGHNTVSWYQQALGQGPQFIFQYYREEENGRGNFPPRFSGLQFPNYSSELNVNALELDDSALYLCASSHGIDRTSNTGELFFGEGSRLTVL.

The J gene is TRBJ2-7, the V gene TRBV6-5, with TRBD2 matching over 11 bases. CDR1 and CDR2 from the germline V gene are MNHEY and SVGAGI. The CDR3 covers 14 residues. V shed 6 bases, J shed 6 bases, and the junction held 7 bases outside the gene matches. CDR3 sequence: CASRPLAGEGEQYF. The CDR3 nucleotides are TGTGCCAGCAGGCCACTAGCGGGAGAGGGCGAGCAGTACTTC.